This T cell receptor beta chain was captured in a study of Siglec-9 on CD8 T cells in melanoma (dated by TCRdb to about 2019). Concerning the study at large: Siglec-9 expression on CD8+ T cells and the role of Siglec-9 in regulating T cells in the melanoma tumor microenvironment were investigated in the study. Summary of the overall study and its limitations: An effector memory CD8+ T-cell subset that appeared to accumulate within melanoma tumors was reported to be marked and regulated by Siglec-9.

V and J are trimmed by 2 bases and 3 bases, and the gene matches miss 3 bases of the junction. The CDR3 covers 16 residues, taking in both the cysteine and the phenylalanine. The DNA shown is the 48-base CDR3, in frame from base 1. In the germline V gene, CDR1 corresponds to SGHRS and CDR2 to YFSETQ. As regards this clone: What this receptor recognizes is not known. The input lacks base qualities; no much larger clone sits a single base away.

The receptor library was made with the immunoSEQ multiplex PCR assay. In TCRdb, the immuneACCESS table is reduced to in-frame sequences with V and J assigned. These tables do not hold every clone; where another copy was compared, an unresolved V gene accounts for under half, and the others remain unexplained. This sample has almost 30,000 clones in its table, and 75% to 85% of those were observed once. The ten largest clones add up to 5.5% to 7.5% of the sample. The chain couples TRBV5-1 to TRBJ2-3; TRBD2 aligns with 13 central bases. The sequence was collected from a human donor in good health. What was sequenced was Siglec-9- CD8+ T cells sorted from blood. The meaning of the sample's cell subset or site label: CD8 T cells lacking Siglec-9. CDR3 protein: CASSLLAGGDTDTQYF. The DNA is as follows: TGCGCCAGCAGCTTACTAGCGGGAGGGGATACAGATACGCAGTATTTT.